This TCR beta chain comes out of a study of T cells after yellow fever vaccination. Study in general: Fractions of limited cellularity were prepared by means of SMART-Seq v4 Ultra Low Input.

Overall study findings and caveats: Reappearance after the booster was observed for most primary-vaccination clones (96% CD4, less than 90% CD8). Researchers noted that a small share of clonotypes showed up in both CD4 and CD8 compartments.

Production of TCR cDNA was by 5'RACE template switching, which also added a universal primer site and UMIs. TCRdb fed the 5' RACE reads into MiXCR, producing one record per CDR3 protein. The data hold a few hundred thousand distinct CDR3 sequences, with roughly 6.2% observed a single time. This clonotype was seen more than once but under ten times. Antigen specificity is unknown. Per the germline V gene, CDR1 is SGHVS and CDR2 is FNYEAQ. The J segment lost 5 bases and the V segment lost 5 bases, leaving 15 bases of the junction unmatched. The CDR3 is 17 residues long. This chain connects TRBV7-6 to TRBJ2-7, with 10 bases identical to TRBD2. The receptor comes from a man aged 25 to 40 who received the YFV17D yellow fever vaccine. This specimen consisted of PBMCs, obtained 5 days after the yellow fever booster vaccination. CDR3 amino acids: CASSPIAQAGGPHEQYF. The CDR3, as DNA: TGTGCCAGCAGCCCCATCGCCCAAGCGGGAGGGCCCCACGAGCAGTACTTC.